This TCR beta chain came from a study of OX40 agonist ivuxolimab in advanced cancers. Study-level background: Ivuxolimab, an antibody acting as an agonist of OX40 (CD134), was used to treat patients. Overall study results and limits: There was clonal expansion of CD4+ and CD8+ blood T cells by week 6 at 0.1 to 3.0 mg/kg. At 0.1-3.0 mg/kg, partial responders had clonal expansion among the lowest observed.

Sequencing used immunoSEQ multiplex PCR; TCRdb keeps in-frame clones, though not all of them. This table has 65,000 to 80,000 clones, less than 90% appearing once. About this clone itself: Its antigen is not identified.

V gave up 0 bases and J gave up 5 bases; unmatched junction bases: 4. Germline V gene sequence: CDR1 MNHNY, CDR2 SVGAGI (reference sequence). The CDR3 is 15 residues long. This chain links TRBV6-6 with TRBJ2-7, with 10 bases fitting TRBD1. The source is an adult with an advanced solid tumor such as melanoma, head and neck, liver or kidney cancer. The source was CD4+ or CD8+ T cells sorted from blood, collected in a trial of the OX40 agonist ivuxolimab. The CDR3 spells CASSYSWDRGDEQYF. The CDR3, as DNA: TGTGCCAGCAGTTACTCGTGGGACAGGGGCGACGAGCAGTACTTC.